A selection of T cell receptor beta chains follows, all from one sample in a study of T cell responses to AZD1222 COVID-19 vaccine. Produced via immunoSEQ multiplex PCR; TCRdb's table is partial and in-frame only. This sample yields 120,000 or so clones, of which about 92% are seen a single time; under 1.2% belongs to the top ten. The specimen was peripheral blood, collected on day 0 of AZD1222 vaccination. These receptor sequences come from an adult in good health. Both conserved end residues are part of each CDR3.

v_call cdr3_aa
TRBV5-1 CASSLEATGPGNTIYF
TRBV19 CASRQGGDYGYTF
TRBV7-9 CARRVGTSGTNTGELFF
TRBV28 CASIGLAGGYNEQFF
TRBV6-5 CASSSKGTQYF
TRBV7-9 CASKVGDTGELFF
TRBV6-5 CASSYLGLGRGELFF
TRBV6-1 CASSEAGGTLTGELFF
TRBV12-5 CASGQNLRPTAYNEQFF
TRBV18 CASSVDRNEKLFF
TRBV28 CASRRQIGNTIYF
TRBV3-1/TRBV3-2 CASSPTSLVNTEAFF
TRBV7-3 CASTRRGGANTGELFF
TRBV29-1 CSVEGGRGGATRQSEQFF
TRBV7-9 CASSLWLAGAGTQYF
TRBV27 CASSLSAGTTYEQYF
TRBV19 CASSRAGPNNEQFF
TRBV5-1 CASSHEGQRGLAVTYEQYF
TRBV7-9 CASSLKGHEQYF
TRBV5-1 CASRINQGAGELFF
TRBV6-1 CASSEAGHSQYF
TRBV7-8 CASSLGRGQGKAFF
TRBV20-1 CSASSRRDADTQYF
TRBV18 CASSPQWGRLNTEAFF
TRBV21-1 CASSKNAGGSDGYTF
TRBV28 CAIQNLGTVYEQYF
TRBV5-1 CASSLEREKQYF
TRBV6-1 CASSENTDFSVYEQYF
TRBV27 CASSFSGSSGNTIYF
TRBV6-2/TRBV6-3 CASSYRDYNEQFF
TRBV19 CASSIYGTGYEQYF
TRBV7-9 CASSLARLYEQYF
TRBV5-1 CASLSSENPHNEQFF
TRBV5-1 CASGLGTAFSYEQYF
TRBV12-3/TRBV12-4 CASTARRGNEQFF
TRBV5-1 CASSLGQFGGKREQFF
TRBV5-1 CASSLVSGSSGEKLFF
TRBV28 CASSSPGSVNTEAFF
TRBV12-3/TRBV12-4 CASSLGSNYGYTF
TRBV7-9 CASSFDQGTEAFF
TRBV5-1 CASSRGTDYGYTF
TRBV28 CASSSYRGRGANEKLFF
TRBV10-3 CAISNSGRAPDTQYF
TRBV5-1 CASSLEGLAEKKQYF
TRBV24-1 CATSGSANEQFF
TRBV6-5 CASSYKQGVAKNIQYF
TRBV28 CASSPARGDIQYF
TRBV10-3 CAVGQNPYEQYF